This record looks at one T cell receptor (beta chain) sequence and its context. Its antigen is currently not known. No per-base quality is available; no much larger clone lies one base away. This specimen belongs to a study of cytomegalovirus exposure and HLA in healthy donors (dated by TCRdb to between 2016 and 2019). Some background on the complete study: An earlier analysis of around 600 of the donors reported about 250 Gb of sequence data and 100 million to 130 million unique TCR beta sequences from 150 million to 200 million T cells. An early release covering some 640 HLA-typed donors comprised 250 to 350 gigabases of sequencing data and tens of millions of unique TCR sequences. Of the 300 to 500 genotyped donors, less than 85% were placed in the genetic ancestry cluster associated with self-reported Caucasian donors. The aim of the study was to test whether cataloging public T cell receptors could identify signatures of past pathogen exposure. The study used immunosequencing to profile the T cell repertoires of under 700 subjects and linked those repertoires to cytomegalovirus serostatus. Besides the first cohort of about 730 subjects, a separate validation cohort made up of 120 or so different subjects was used. The study combined high-throughput TCR immunosequencing, statistical association of individual TCRs with disease status, and machine learning to predict cytomegalovirus infection status. To study patterns of TCR occurrence, a later analysis re-analyzed previously published TCR beta repertoires from just over 650 donors and added high-resolution HLA genotyping. Rather than using new phenotypic data, the later analysis identified candidate immune exposures from TCR beta sequences and from how often those sequences occurred across donors. An earlier analysis of roughly 600 of the donors used high-throughput TCR beta sequencing to judge whether each TCR beta V gene segment behaved as functional or pseudogenic. Donor age, sex, ethnicity and CMV serostatus were compiled together with the repertoire data. A later genetic analysis used genome-wide SNP genotypes for about 65% of the 666 donors, treating that subset as a discovery cohort. Every discovery cohort repertoire had been produced on one sequencing platform. Class I and class II HLA loci were covered by the typing at four-digit resolution. Typing coverage varied by locus: about 620-630 donors for A, B, C, DRB1 and DQB1; roughly 520 for DQA1; more than 600 for DPA1; approximately 470 for DPB1. Because of strong linkage in the cohort, a handful of DR-DQ haplotypes were treated as single units for association and clustering. Across around 400 genotyped donors of the cohort, an average of approximately 220,000 unique TCR beta nucleotide sequences per donor were sequenced, and 15% to 20% of those sequences were non-productive.

Libraries were constructed by the immunoSEQ multiplex PCR assay. For the multiplex PCR, a mixture combining 60 forward primers for TCR Vbeta segments and 13 reverse primers for TCR Jbeta segments was used. A multiplex PCR assay on genomic DNA amplified the CDR3 region of rearranged TCR beta genes. On the Illumina HiSeq System, the amplified TCR beta libraries were sequenced as 87-base-pair reads. The study's processing was this. In a later analysis, 77 million or so unique TCR beta chains were counted across the approximately 670 repertoires, and roughly 10 million of these chains were shared by at least two donors. A nearest-neighbor algorithm error-corrected the raw reads and collapsed the reads into unique sequences, merging closely related sequences to remove PCR and sequencing errors. CDR3 sequences were aligned to IMGT reference sequences to assign V, D and J gene segments. Each retained sequence needed at least a six-nucleotide match to both a V gene segment and a J gene segment. Rearrangements were called productive when the CDR3 lacked stop codons and stayed in frame with V and J; all others were non-productive. CDR3 was defined according to IMGT convention as the region running from the second conserved V-encoded cysteine to the conserved J-encoded phenylalanine. In an earlier analysis of around 640 of the donors, sequences lacking an unambiguous match to a single V gene segment were excluded. An earlier analysis of a few hundred of the donors called V segments functional above 56.7% productive rearrangements and segregating when the between-donor standard deviation exceeded 5%. A statistical classification framework was developed to diagnose cytomegalovirus status using the catalog of TCR beta chain sequences. V and J gene assignment, in a later analysis, came from comparing TCR nucleotide sequences with IMGT/GENE-DB human TR gene sequences. The TCRdist pipeline was used in a later analysis to assign CDR3 sequences and most-parsimonious VDJ recombination scenarios. A later analysis defined each TCR beta chain by its CDR3 amino acid sequence plus V-gene family, and excluded reads lacking a unique V-gene family. To address suspected cross-contamination and a sequencing artifact, a later analysis removed 450 to 700 highly shared, low-generation-probability nucleotide sequences. In a later analysis, a clonal expansion index was calculated for each public chain from normalized within-repertoire ranks of inferred template counts. In a later analysis, generation probabilities were computed with a VDJ recombination model fitted to out-of-frame rearrangements, and the resulting probabilities were checked against IGoR. A later analysis scored TCR-TCR, TCR-HLA and TCR-CMV co-occurrence with hypergeometric tests, applying a repertoire-size bias correction to TCR pairs. In a later analysis, false discovery rates were estimated by permuting HLA or CMV assignments 20 times. In a later analysis, co-occurring TCRs were grouped using DBSCAN, and TCRdist sequence similarity was added for clustering within HLA-allele-positive subsets. Co-occurrence clustering excluded repertoires with fewer than 30,000 or more than 120,000 public chains, plus five with anomalous nucleotide sharing. Entries here come from immuneACCESS through TCRdb and include only in-frame sequences with V and J called. Some clones fail to appear in such tables; in the studies checked, an unresolved V gene covers under half of the shortfall, and the cause of the remainder is unknown. Clone size and V and J calls were adopted from that table, with D and trimming inferred from the DNA. Recorded for this sample are around 200,000 clones; roughly 80% of them occurred a single time. The ten most abundant clones make up about 16% of the sample.

The cohort consisted of some 730 healthy bone marrow donors. All cohort members were sampled while nominally healthy, although unrecorded immune exposures were likely present. The donor tested CMV seronegative and was one of the 352 seronegative cohort members. A peripheral blood sample was provided by each donor, and peripheral blood mononuclear cells were used for TCR beta sequencing. The Qiagen DNeasy Blood Extraction Kit was used to extract genomic DNA from the blood cell samples. General study outcomes and caveats: The sequencing pipeline was judged likely to have produced a cluster of highly shared sequence variants as a technical artifact. Because HLA typing was unavailable for some donors at each locus, only the typed subset was used in association tests. Linkage disequilibrium might explain the correlated functional status among segregating V segments, but an unknown experimental factor could not be ruled out. A later analysis found that HLA-associated TCR beta chains were more clonally expanded and had lower generation probabilities than equally common non-associated chains. In a later analysis, TCR association rates were found to vary across HLA loci, with the most associated TCRs seen for DRB1 alleles and the fewest for HLA-C alleles. Compared with the approximately 710-donor mean, donors in an Asian-associated ancestry cluster had fewer N-insertions in productive TCRs, according to a later genetic analysis. Most TCR sequences were observed very rarely across donors, whereas some public TCRs were present in many individuals. Specific HLA alleles were associated with 16,951 TCR beta sequences at a false discovery rate of 0.05 in a later analysis. Only TCR beta chains were sequenced in this cohort, and the absence of alpha or paired-chain data limited detectable features. It was suggested by the authors that the approach could potentially be generalized to other disease states and immunological phenotypes. Because the 87-base-pair reads could not distinguish some IMGT-functional V segments, including TRBV6-2 and TRBV6-3, those segments were excluded. The classifier was reported to diagnose cytomegalovirus status with high specificity and sensitivity in both the original and validation cohorts. A later analysis found that most CMV-associated TCR beta chains appeared HLA-restricted, with HLA associations seemingly driven largely by CMV exposure. An earlier analysis of around 500 of the donors showed that most TCR beta V segments appeared in productive rearrangements either about 87% or about 30% of the time, which broadly matched IMGT annotations. The only immune exposure information available for the cohort was CMV serostatus. V-gene and J-gene trimming of TCR beta chains was associated with a missense DCLRE1C variant in a later genetic analysis, and the association was replicated in an independent cohort. Three of the identified cytomegalovirus-associated TCR beta chains were confirmed in vitro to be specific for cytomegalovirus antigens. Because counts were too low, under 20 rarely observed V segments, including chromosome 9 orphons, were left out of the earlier analysis of roughly 600 of the donors. Several of the top co-occurrence clusters appeared to be linked to parvovirus B19, influenza, CMV and Epstein-Barr virus, according to a later analysis. A further reported finding was that TCR beta sequences accurately predicted the HLA-A and HLA-B alleles for most subjects in the first cohort. A total of 164 TCR beta chains were listed by the study as associated with cytomegalovirus. When HLA alleles, especially DR and DQ, strongly co-occurred, attributing TCR associations to individual alleles was difficult. Roughly uniform sequencing depth across donors was assumed in presence/absence analyses, although this assumption may not hold.

V lost 0 bases and J lost 4 bases, and the count of bases not matched to a germline gene is 8. There are 16 amino acids in the CDR3, from cysteine to phenylalanine inclusive. Here the CDR3 DNA is all that survives: 48 bases in frame from base 1. Per the germline V gene, SGHRS is the CDR1 and YFSETQ is the CDR2. The clonotype comes from a middle-aged man in good health and CMV-seronegative. The rearrangement joined TRBV5-1 to TRBJ1-2, and 8 junction bases match TRBD1. Sequenced material: PBMCs. The bases read TGCGCCAGCAGCTTGGCCCCAGGGGGCGCTGGCTATGGCTACACCTTC. This sequence encodes CASSLAPGGAGYGYTF.